This entry concerns a single T cell receptor (beta chain). Its target is not known. Germline values: CDR1 WNHNN, CDR2 SYGVQD (reference sequence). This CDR3 contains 18 residues. J gave up 4 bases and V 0 bases, and 13 bases lay outside the gene matches. A multiplex PCR was run with 60 Vbeta primers and 13 Jbeta primers. The assay was immunoSEQ multiplex PCR, and TCRdb's table has in-frame clones only and misses some. In the table there are approximately 100,000 clones, more than 70% of which are singletons. This record comes from a study of cytomegalovirus exposure and HLA in healthy donors. Study observations and caveats: In an earlier analysis, about 87% or about 30%: the productive usage of most TCR beta V segments. A further, later analysis showed that HLA-associated TCR beta chains (compared with equally common others) were more clonally expanded. Using a false discovery rate of 0.05, a later analysis showed that approximately 16,000 TCR beta sequences were associated with HLA alleles. Some public TCRs appeared in many individuals, while most sequences were rare.

This clonotype was sampled from a middle-aged man in good health and CMV-seronegative. What was sequenced was PBMCs. The chain joins TRBV10-1 to TRBJ2-7; TRBD1 matches 9 bases. CDR3: CASSESLPRQGVYYEQYF. CDR3 coding DNA: TGCGCCAGCAGTGAGTCCTTACCTCGACAGGGGGTCTATTACGAGCAGTACTTC.